The clone carrying this TCR beta chain appeared a few times. This entry comes from a study of blood T cell repertoires in COVID-19. Across the whole study: T cells, B-cell-depleted T cells, or PBMCs provided the cDNA or gDNA that served as material.

Only in-frame clones appear in the TCRdb table, and some are missing; sequencing was by immunoSEQ multiplex PCR. The sample contains tens of thousands of clones, 87% of which appear only once. The V end lost 3 bases, the J end lost 5 bases, and 13 bases lay between the germline ends. The CDR3 spans 14 residues. Germline values: CDR1 LNHDA, CDR2 SQIVND (reference sequence). The sequenced sample was peripheral blood. The V gene is TRBV19, the J gene TRBJ1-1, with a tentative D call TRBD1 (5 bases). The receptor comes from a woman aged 45-59 years with active or convalescent COVID-19. In DNA form, the CDR3 reads TGTGCCAGTAGTATTAGCGGGGCGGAAACTGAAGCTTTCTTT. It specifies CASSISGAETEAFF. The complete variable domain, with remaining parts taken from reference TRBV19 and TRBJ1-1, reads DGGITQSPKYLFRKEGQNVTLSCEQNLNHDAMYWYRQDPGQGLRLIYYSQIVNDFQKGDIAEGYSVSREKKESFPLTVTSAQKNPTAFYLCASSISGAETEAFFGQGTRLTVV.